This T cell receptor beta chain derives from a study of Ad26.COV2.S vaccination and SARS-CoV-2 variants. Stated treatment: roughly 20 received Ad26.COV2.S at low or high dose, single or two shots; several received placebo; per-sample allocation not given. Following the first vaccine or placebo injection, samples were taken on day 63. Study findings and constraints: Vaccine recipients surpassed placebo recipients in spike-specific TCR breadth. The TCR-based breadth and depth measures might underestimate overall T cell responses. Substantial post-vaccination breadth of spike-specific CD8+ and CD4+ T cell responses was reported. Measurement of non-spike TCR breadth gave similar results in vaccine and placebo recipients.

Clones were sequenced by immunoSEQ multiplex PCR, and TCRdb holds only the in-frame ones, with some missing. Counted here are roughly 350,000 clones, 80% to 90% occurring once; the ten biggest clones make up roughly 5%. Details on this clone: Its antigen is not known.

Germline values: CDR1 SEHNR, CDR2 FQNEAQ (reference sequence). V was clipped by 5 bases and J by 1 base, with 17 bases between them. This CDR3 is 17 amino acids long. This sample comprised peripheral blood, obtained in a trial of Ad26.COV2.S vaccine versus placebo. The rearrangement links TRBV7-9 to TRBJ2-2; no clear D. The TCR comes from a person between 18 and 60 years old who received the Ad26.COV2.S COVID-19 vaccine or a placebo. CDR3 amino acids: CASSSTRFIGNTGELFF. The CDR3 DNA reads TGTGCCAGCAGCAGTACCCGGTTCATCGGGAACACCGGGGAGCTGTTTTTT.